This T cell receptor (beta chain) was identified during a study of blood T cell repertoires in COVID-19. For the study at large: Sites in the United States, Italy and Spain provided acute and convalescent COVID-19 samples. In each case, the material was cDNA or gDNA derived from T cells, B-cell-depleted T cells, or PBMCs.

How the authors handled the data: Estimated nucleated cell counts came from reference gene primer amplification. Sequencing was performed with immunoSEQ multiplex PCR; in TCRdb, only in-frame clones are kept and a portion is missing. That table furnishes V, J and clone size, whereas the DNA furnished D and trimming. The sample lists 90,000 to 120,000 clones; about three quarters were seen once. Trimming at V came to 4 bases and at J to 4 bases, leaving 3 bases not matched to a gene. Germline CDR1 reads SGDLS; CDR2 reads YYNGEE. The CDR3 runs 13 residues. Sequenced input: peripheral blood. This chain links TRBV9 with TRBJ1-2, with 8 bases lining up with TRBD1. The clonotype originates from a man in his sixties or seventies with acute or convalescent COVID-19. CDR3 DNA sequence: TGTGCCAGCAGCAACGGACAGGGCTATGGCTACACCTTC. Protein product: CASSNGQGYGYTF.